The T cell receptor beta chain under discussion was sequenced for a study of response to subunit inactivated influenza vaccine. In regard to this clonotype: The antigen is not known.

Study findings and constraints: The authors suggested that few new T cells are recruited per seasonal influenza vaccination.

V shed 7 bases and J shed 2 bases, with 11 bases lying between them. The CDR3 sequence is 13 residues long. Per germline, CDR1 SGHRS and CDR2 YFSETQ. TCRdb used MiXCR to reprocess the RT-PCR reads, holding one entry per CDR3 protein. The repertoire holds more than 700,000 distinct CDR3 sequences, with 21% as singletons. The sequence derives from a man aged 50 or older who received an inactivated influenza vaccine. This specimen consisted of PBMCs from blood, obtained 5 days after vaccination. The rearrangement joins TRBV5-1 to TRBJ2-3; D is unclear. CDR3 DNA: TGCGCCAGCGCCTCCCGGCCCACAGATACGCAGTATTTT. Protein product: CASASRPTDTQYF.